This T cell receptor beta chain was obtained from a study of T-cell reconstitution after alpha-beta-depleted transplantation in children (dated by TCRdb to the mid-2010s). Looking at the study overall: Using TCR repertoire profiling, the study followed T-cell immune reconstitution in a quantitative way in children after TCRalphabeta/CD19-depleted allogeneic hematopoietic cell transplantation.

The sample holds a few counts of this clonotype. Its antigen target is currently unknown. No much larger clone is present one base from it, and per-base qualities are unavailable. Libraries were built with PCR. The instrument was an Illumina HiSeq 2500. TCR library preparation used molecular barcoding, with unique molecular identifiers applied to normalize quantification of the TCRbeta repertoire. Using fastp trimming at Q25 and MiXCR clonotype assembly, TCRdb reanalyzed the public sequencing data and kept in-frame beta chains. Duplicate CDR3 protein sequences are folded into a single record with the most common DNA and genes. The sample has about 400,000 distinct CDR3 sequences on record, around 21% of them singletons. The top ten clonotypes cover less than 4.5% of the sample. V and J are truncated by 6 bases and 7 bases respectively, leaving an intervening sequence of 16 bases. Including cysteine and phenylalanine, the CDR3 has 15 amino acids. Only the CDR3 portion is preserved as DNA: 45 bases, with reading frame beginning at the first base. As encoded in the germline V gene (reference sequence), CDR1 is MNHEY while CDR2 is SMNVEV.

The starting material was PBMCs from the stem cell graft donor, obtained from the stem cell graft. The rearrangement joined TRBV27 to TRBJ1-6; a tentative D match to TRBD1 spans 5 bases. This TCR came from a human donor who donated a stem cell graft to a child with acute myeloid leukemia. The CDR3 corresponds to CASSPLDSLNSPLHF. The base sequence is TGTGCCAGCAGCCCCCTCGACAGTCTGAATTCACCCCTCCACTTT.